Following are 7 T cell receptor beta chains from one sample sequenced in a study of blood T cell repertoires in COVID-19. The protocol was immunoSEQ multiplex PCR, while the TCRdb copy is restricted to in-frame clones and leaves out a portion. Counted here are some 33,000 clones, around nine tenths occurring once; the ten biggest clones make up 2% to 2.5%. What was sequenced was peripheral blood. Source of these receptors: a human donor in a cohort sampled during active COVID-19.

V is TRBV14 and J is TRBJ2-1; possible D gene TRBD2, 5 bases. CDR3 length: 20 amino acids. Germline CDR1 SGHDN, CDR2 FVKESK. Between the trimmed V and J ends, which lost 0 bases and 3 bases, there was a span of 24 bases. The DNA of the CDR3 is TGTGCCAGCAGCCAAGATTGGGCTAGCCTCTCCTTTTTTAGCTACAATGAGCAGTTCTTC. It is translated as CASSQDWASLSFFSYNEQFF.

The chain uses TRBV4-1 and TRBJ1-1; TRBD1 might be the D (6 bases). The V end was cut by 1 base, the J end by 10 bases, with 16 bases between. The germline gives CDR1 MGHRA, CDR2 YSYEKL. CDR3 length: 14 amino acids. CDR3 DNA sequence: TGCGCCAGCAGCCAAGTGGTTCAGGGGTCGGGAGCTTTCTTT. Translated: CASSQVVQGSGAFF.

The chain combines TRBV10-3 with TRBJ2-1, with 8 positions matching TRBD2. After removal of 8 bases from V and 5 bases from J, the junction contained 14 bases not matched to a gene. Germline V gene sequence: CDR1 ENHRY, CDR2 SYGVKD. The CDR3 covers 16 residues. CDR3 DNA: TGTGCCATCGGAGGGGTGCCGGGGGGGCCCGACAATGAGCAGTTCTTC. Its translation: CAIGGVPGGPDNEQFF.

This sequence joins TRBV5-1 and TRBJ2-5, with 7 bases identical to TRBD2. Germline V gene data show CDR1 as SGHRS and CDR2 as YFSETQ. The CDR3 has 15 amino acids. Unmatched junction bases numbered 5, after V lost 1 base and J lost 2 bases. CDR3 protein: CASSLIGGGQETQYF. CDR3 sequence (DNA): TGCGCCAGCAGCTTGATTGGGGGGGGTCAAGAGACCCAGTACTTC.

The chain couples TRBV29-1 to TRBJ1-2, with 10 bases fitting TRBD1. The germline V gene has CDR1 SQVTM and CDR2 ANQGSEA. The V and J ends lost 3 bases and 4 bases, in that order; junction bases with no gene match: 8. This CDR3 is built from 15 residues. In nucleotides, the CDR3 is TGCAGCGTTGACTTGCCTAGGACAGGGGGCTATGGCTACACCTTC. It codes for CSVDLPRTGGYGYTF.

This chain connects TRBV30 to TRBJ1-4; D unclear. V lost 5 bases and J 5 bases, leaving 12 bases between the germline ends. Germline CDR1 GTSNPN, CDR2 SVGIG (reference sequence). This CDR3 comprises 13 residues. CDR3 coding DNA: TGTGCCTGGTCCGCAGGACTAAATGAAAAACTGTTTTTT. Translating it yields CAWSAGLNEKLFF.

The gene calls are TRBV2 and TRBJ1-1; TRBD1 might be the D (5 bases). The V gene lost 6 bases and the J gene lost 10 bases, with 15 bases spanning the gap. Germline CDR1 reads SNHLY; CDR2 reads FYNNEI. The CDR3 loop spans 12 amino acids. The CDR3 is CASSLQGIAAFF. In nucleotides, the CDR3 is TGTGCCAGCAGCCTCCAGGGTATCGCAGCTTTCTTT.